One sample yielded the 18 T cell receptor beta chains listed below, sequenced in a study of response to subunit inactivated influenza vaccine. Using its own MiXCR run on the RT-PCR reads, TCRdb lists one record per CDR3 protein. The sample carries some 480,000 distinct CDR3 sequences, 11% recorded once. The sequences come from PBMCs from blood, collected roughly 48 days after vaccination. These receptors were obtained from a man aged 45-60 years who received an inactivated influenza vaccine.

This clonotype was seen only a few times. The V and J genes are TRBV7-9 and TRBJ1-5; perhaps TRBD1 as D (5 bases). Per the germline V gene, CDR1 is SEHNR and CDR2 is FQNEAQ (reference sequence). V lost 1 base and J lost 2, with 12 bases in between. This CDR3 is built from 16 residues. CDR3 in amino acids: CASSLEKGRGNQPQHF. The CDR3, as DNA: TGTGCCAGCAGCTTAGAAAAGGGGAGAGGCAATCAGCCCCAGCATTTT.

The chain is built from TRBV6-1 and TRBJ2-2; D unclear. The CDR3 has 15 amino acids. CDR1 and CDR2 from the germline V gene are MNHNS and SASEGT. Trimming removed 9 bases at V and 0 bases at J, with 14 bases between. The CDR3 region is CASSQCFTNTGELFF. Here the CDR3 DNA reads TGTGCCAGTTCCCAGTGTTTTACGAACACCGGGGAGCTGTTTTTT.

This clonotype came up a few times. The chain has TRBV7-2 and TRBJ2-7; D unclear. Germline V lookup: CDR1 SGHTA, CDR2 FQGNSA. Trimming left V 6 bases short and J 2 bases short, with 17 bases between. The CDR3 runs to 15 residues. As DNA, the CDR3 is TGTGCCAGCAGGGGTCCCGCGGACGGACCCTACGAGCAGTACTTC. Translation: CASRGPADGPYEQYF.

V and J are TRBV6-1 and TRBJ2-2; TRBD2 agrees at 9 bases. Trimming at V came to 6 bases and at J to 10 bases, leaving 9 bases not matched to a gene. The CDR3 has 14 amino acids. Germline V lookup: CDR1 MNHNS, CDR2 SASEGT. Here the CDR3 reads CASRPGLAWEELFF. The DNA for the CDR3 is TGTGCCAGCAGGCCGGGACTAGCCTGGGAGGAGCTGTTTTTT.

This chain joins TRBV7-2 and TRBJ1-6, with unresolved D. V was shortened by 2 bases and J by 9 bases, with 5 bases between the two germline ends. CDR3 length: 12 residues. Germline values: CDR1 SGHTA, CDR2 FQGNSA. CDR3 amino acids: CASSLKPSPLHF. For the CDR3, the DNA is TGTGCCAGCAGCTTAAAACCTTCACCCCTCCACTTT.

This clonotype appeared many times. The V and J genes are TRBV7-6 and TRBJ1-4; no clear D. V lost 1 base, J lost 3 bases, and 3 bases lay in between. This CDR3 is 13 amino acids long. Looked up from germline, CDR1 is SGHVS and CDR2 is FNYEAQ. The chain's CDR3 is CASSLGPNEKLFF. CDR3 DNA sequence: TGTGCCAGCAGCTTAGGCCCTAATGAAAAACTGTTTTTT.

V gene TRBV27 combines with J gene TRBJ2-7; D unclear. In germline, CDR1 is MNHEY, CDR2 SMNVEV (reference sequence). This CDR3 contains 14 residues. Deletions cut 7 bases from V and 2 bases from J, with 15 bases between. The CDR3 here is CASKDPRQAYEQYF. As DNA, the CDR3 is TGTGCCAGCAAAGACCCACGACAAGCCTACGAGCAGTACTTC.

At least ten counts were recorded for this clonotype. The chain joins TRBV6-1 to TRBJ2-1, with TRBD2 matching 9 bases. Unmatched junction bases numbered 7, after V lost 6 bases and J lost 7 bases. Germline V gene sequence: CDR1 MNHNS, CDR2 SASEGT. This CDR3 spans 14 amino acids. The CDR3 nucleotides are TGTGCCAGCAGGGATAGCGGGAGTGTAAATGAGCAGTTCTTC. As protein: CASRDSGSVNEQFF.

This clonotype occurred a few times. V gene TRBV6-1 combines with J gene TRBJ2-1; possibly TRBD2 for D (7 bases). Trimming pared 5 bases from V and 1 base from J, leaving 21 bases between. The germline V gene encodes CDR1 MNHNS and CDR2 SASEGT. The CDR3 is made up of 18 amino acids. Here the CDR3 DNA reads TGTGCCAGCAGTCGGGGGGCTGGGGGGAGCAGGTCCTACAATGAGCAGTTCTTC. This encodes CASSRGAGGSRSYNEQFF.

The J gene is TRBJ1-5, the V gene TRBV24-1; 12 nucleotides align to TRBD1. Trimming took 3 bases from V and 5 from J; bases not matched to a gene: 4. The CDR3 consists of 16 residues. Germline V gene data show CDR1 as KGHDR and CDR2 as SFDVKD. The CDR3 DNA reads TGTGCCACCAGTGATGGGGACAGGGGGCGGTATCAGCCCCAGCATTTT. It yields the protein CATSDGDRGRYQPQHF.

The chain couples TRBV11-2 to TRBJ2-7; 7 bases are shared with TRBD1. This CDR3 has 14 amino acids. Unmatched junction bases numbered 6, after V lost 5 bases and J lost 2 bases. Germline V CDR1 and CDR2: SGHAT, FQNNGV. In nucleotides, the CDR3 is TGTGCCAGCAGCCTACGGGACAGCCCCTACGAGCAGTACTTC. Encoded protein: CASSLRDSPYEQYF. Full variable domain (rest looked up from reference TRBV11-2 and TRBJ2-7): EAGVAQSPRYKIIEKRQSVAFWCNPISGHATLYWYQQILGQGPKLLIQFQNNGVVDDSQLPKDRFSAERLKGVDSTLKIQPAKLEDSAVYLCASSLRDSPYEQYFGPGTRLTVT.

This clonotype was seen a few times. The junction shows a germline mismatch at one end, possibly a read error. V and J are TRBV5-1 and TRBJ2-7, with D possibly matching TRBD2 (5 bases). The germline V gene encodes CDR1 SGHRS and CDR2 YFSETQ. This CDR3 comprises 15 residues. CDR3 residues: CASSLAGRLDYEQYF. CDR3 coding DNA: TGCGCCAGCAGTTTGGCGGGCAGGTTAGACTACGAGCAGTACTTC.

This clonotype was counted only a few times. The V call is TRBV7-2, the J call TRBJ1-2; 7 bases are a match to TRBD1. V gave up 5 bases and J gave up 4 bases; unmatched junction bases: 4. The V gene's germline CDR1 is SGHTA and CDR2 FQGNSA. The CDR3 is 13 residues long. CDR3 amino acids: CASSNRDSYGYTF. For the CDR3, the DNA is TGTGCCAGCAGCAACCGGGACAGCTATGGCTACACCTTC.

The sample holds many counts of this clonotype. This chain links TRBV6-5 with TRBJ1-3, with D unresolved. The V end was cut by 6 bases, the J end by 2 bases, with 5 bases between. This CDR3 region has 12 residues. Germline CDR1 reads MNHEY; CDR2 reads SVGAGI. CDR3 DNA: TGTGCCAGCAGAGGAGCTGGAAACACCATATATTTT. This translates into CASRGAGNTIYF.

This clonotype was seen more than once but under ten times. This chain links TRBV29-1 with TRBJ2-1; 11 positions agree with TRBD1. Germline CDR1 reads SQVTM; CDR2 reads ANQGSEA. This CDR3 comprises 12 residues. The CDR3 protein is CRAGTGGNEQFF. Here the CDR3 DNA reads TGCAGGGCCGGGACAGGGGGCAATGAGCAGTTCTTC.

This clonotype has a handful of counts. The chain uses TRBV27 and TRBJ2-3; 12 nucleotides match TRBD2. This CDR3 comprises 18 residues. Germline V gene lookup returns CDR1 MNHEY and CDR2 SMNVEV (reference sequence). Trimming took 1 base from V and 1 from J; bases not matched to a gene: 6. CDR3 in amino acids: CASSLLTSGGLGTDTQYF. CDR3 sequence (DNA): TGTGCCAGCAGTTTATTGACTAGCGGGGGTCTCGGCACAGATACGCAGTATTTT.

The chain combines TRBV12-3 or TRBV12-4 with TRBJ2-5; D gene unclear. Trimming shortened V by 2 bases and J by 6 bases, and 13 bases separated the two germline ends. This CDR3 has 14 residues. CDR3 DNA sequence: TGTGCCAGCAGTTTATTGGATTTATACAAGACCCAGTACTTC. Amino acid sequence: CASSLLDLYKTQYF.

This clonotype was seen repeatedly, ten times or more. The gene calls are TRBV24-1 and TRBJ2-7; perhaps TRBD1 as D (6 bases). V was clipped by 6 bases and J by 2 bases, with 10 bases between them. The CDR3 is made up of 13 amino acids. Germline loops: CDR1 KGHDR, CDR2 SFDVKD. CDR3 region: CATSPRGTYEQYF. The CDR3 DNA is TGTGCCACCAGTCCCAGGGGCACCTACGAGCAGTACTTC.